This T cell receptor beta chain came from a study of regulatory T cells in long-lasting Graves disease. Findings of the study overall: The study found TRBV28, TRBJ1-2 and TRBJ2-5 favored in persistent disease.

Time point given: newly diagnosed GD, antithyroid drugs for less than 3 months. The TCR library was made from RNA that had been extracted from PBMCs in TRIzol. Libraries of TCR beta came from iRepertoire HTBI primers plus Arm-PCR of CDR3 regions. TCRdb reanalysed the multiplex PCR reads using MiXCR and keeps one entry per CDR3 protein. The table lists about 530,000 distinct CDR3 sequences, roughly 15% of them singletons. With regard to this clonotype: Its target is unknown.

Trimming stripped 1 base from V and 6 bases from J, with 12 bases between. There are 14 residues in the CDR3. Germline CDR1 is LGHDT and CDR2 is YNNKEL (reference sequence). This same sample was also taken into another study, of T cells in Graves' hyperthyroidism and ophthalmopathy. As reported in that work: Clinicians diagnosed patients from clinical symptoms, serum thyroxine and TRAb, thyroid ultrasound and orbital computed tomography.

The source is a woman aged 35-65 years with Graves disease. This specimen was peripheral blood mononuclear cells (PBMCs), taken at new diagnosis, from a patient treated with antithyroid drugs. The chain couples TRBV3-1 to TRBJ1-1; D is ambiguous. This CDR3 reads CASSQVEGKSEAFF. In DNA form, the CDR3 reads TGTGCCAGCAGCCAAGTCGAGGGTAAATCTGAAGCTTTCTTT.